This is a list of T cell receptor beta chains from one sample in a study of chemoradiotherapy in HPV16-positive cancers. Libraries were prepared by immunoSEQ multiplex PCR; TCRdb keeps only in-frame clonotypes and omits some of them. This table holds approximately 20,000 clones, around nine tenths found once. Specimen: blood, collected from a patient who underwent chemoradiotherapy. The receptors shown here come from a human donor with HPV-associated anogenital cancer. The CDR3 runs from the conserved cysteine through the conserved F or W. The D gene is left open where the match is weak. Only some rows state a clone size, as once, few, many or a class for expanded clones.

d_call: TRBD1; j_call: TRBJ2-2; clone_size: once; v_call: TRBV6-1; cdr3_nt: TGTGCCAGCAGTGAAAGGTCAGGGGGCGAGGTCACCGGGGAGCTGTTTTTT; cdr3_aa: CASSERSGGEVTGELFF
d_call: -; j_call: TRBJ1-4; clone_size: -; v_call: TRBV30; cdr3_nt: TGTGCCTGGTCATCGGGGTCGGGAGGTGAAAAACTGTTTTTT; cdr3_aa: CAWSSGSGGEKLFF
d_call: -; j_call: TRBJ1-6; clone_size: -; v_call: TRBV19; cdr3_nt: TGTGCCAGTAGTATACAGGGGCAAAATTCACCCCTCCACTTT; cdr3_aa: CASSIQGQNSPLHF
d_call: -; j_call: TRBJ1-1; clone_size: -; v_call: TRBV28; cdr3_nt: TGTGCCAGCAGTTCGATTATGCCGACGTTT; cdr3_aa: CASSSIMPTF
d_call: -; j_call: TRBJ1-6; clone_size: -; v_call: TRBV6-5; cdr3_nt: TGTGCCAGCAGAACTACCGGGTCCTATAATTCACCCCTCCACTTT; cdr3_aa: CASRTTGSYNSPLHF
d_call: -; j_call: TRBJ2-1; clone_size: few; v_call: TRBV19; cdr3_nt: TGTGCCAGTAGTATGTCCGGGGAGCAGTTCTTC; cdr3_aa: CASSMSGEQFF
d_call: -; j_call: TRBJ1-1; clone_size: -; v_call: TRBV6-4; cdr3_nt: TGTGCCAGCAGTGAGGTCAGAGGCACTGAAGCTTTCTTT; cdr3_aa: CASSEVRGTEAFF
d_call: TRBD1; j_call: TRBJ1-5; clone_size: -; v_call: TRBV5-8; cdr3_nt: TGTGCCAGCAACAGAGACAGGGGCCTTAAATCGCCCCAGCATTTT; cdr3_aa: CASNRDRGLKSPQHF
d_call: TRBD2; j_call: TRBJ2-1; clone_size: -; v_call: TRBV27; cdr3_nt: TGTGCCGGACTAGCGGGGAACACCTACAATGAGCAGTTCTTC; cdr3_aa: CAGLAGNTYNEQFF
d_call: TRBD1; j_call: TRBJ1-4; clone_size: -; v_call: TRBV7-2; cdr3_nt: TGTGCCAGCAGCCTAGGGACAGTGACTAATGAAAAACTGTTTTTT; cdr3_aa: CASSLGTVTNEKLFF
d_call: TRBD2; j_call: TRBJ2-1; clone_size: -; v_call: TRBV6-5; cdr3_nt: TGTGCCAGCAGCAGGGACTACCCCTCCTACAATGAGCAGTTCTTC; cdr3_aa: CASSRDYPSYNEQFF
d_call: TRBD2; j_call: TRBJ2-1; clone_size: once; v_call: TRBV7-3; cdr3_nt: TGTGCCAGCAGCTTATCGGGACTAGCGGGGGGCAACAATGAGCAGTTCTTC; cdr3_aa: CASSLSGLAGGNNEQFF
d_call: TRBD2; j_call: TRBJ2-3; clone_size: -; v_call: TRBV5-1; cdr3_nt: TGCGCCAGCAGCTCCTGGACTAGCGGAAGCACAGATACGCAGTATTTT; cdr3_aa: CASSSWTSGSTDTQYF
d_call: -; j_call: TRBJ2-7; clone_size: -; v_call: TRBV2; cdr3_nt: TGTGCCAGCAGAGGGATTTCCTCCTACGAGCAGTACTTC; cdr3_aa: CASRGISSYEQYF
d_call: -; j_call: TRBJ2-3; clone_size: -; v_call: TRBV7-9; cdr3_nt: TGTGCCAGCAGCTCCAAACTTACCGGAGATACGCAGTATTTT; cdr3_aa: CASSSKLTGDTQYF
d_call: TRBD2; j_call: TRBJ2-1; clone_size: -; v_call: TRBV9; cdr3_nt: TGTGCCAGCAGCCCAAGAGGACTAGCGGGGGCCAGCTCCTACAATGAGCAGTTCTTC; cdr3_aa: CASSPRGLAGASSYNEQFF
d_call: -; j_call: TRBJ2-5; clone_size: -; v_call: TRBV4-2; cdr3_nt: TGTGCCAGCAGCCAAGACGCTCGGCAAGAGACCCAGTACTTC; cdr3_aa: CASSQDARQETQYF
d_call: -; j_call: TRBJ2-5; clone_size: -; v_call: TRBV9; cdr3_nt: TGTGCCAGCAGCGGGGACTCCCAAGAGACCCAGTACTTC; cdr3_aa: CASSGDSQETQYF
d_call: -; j_call: TRBJ1-1; clone_size: -; v_call: TRBV19; cdr3_nt: TGTGCCAGTAGTATAGGTTTCGGCCTCCTGAACACTGAAGCTTTCTTT; cdr3_aa: CASSIGFGLLNTEAFF
d_call: TRBD2; j_call: TRBJ2-7; clone_size: -; v_call: TRBV4-1; cdr3_nt: TGCGCCAGCAGCCAAGCCTCAACTAGCGGGGGACTCTACGAGCAGTACTTC; cdr3_aa: CASSQASTSGGLYEQYF
d_call: -; j_call: TRBJ1-2; clone_size: once; v_call: TRBV7-2; cdr3_nt: TGTGCCAGCAGCTCCTCTCGGGGGGGCTACACCTTC; cdr3_aa: CASSSSRGGYTF
d_call: -; j_call: TRBJ1-6; clone_size: -; v_call: TRBV6-5; cdr3_nt: TGTGCCAGCAGGCAACGAGGGCCCCTCCACTTT; cdr3_aa: CASRQRGPLHF
d_call: -; j_call: TRBJ1-5; clone_size: -; v_call: TRBV30; cdr3_nt: TGTGCCTGGACGGGCAGGGCAGGGGGCAATCAGCCCCAGCATTTT; cdr3_aa: CAWTGRAGGNQPQHF
d_call: -; j_call: TRBJ1-1; clone_size: -; v_call: TRBV7-3; cdr3_nt: TGTGCCAGCAGCTTAACAATACAGGGTGAAGCTTTCTTT; cdr3_aa: CASSLTIQGEAFF
d_call: -; j_call: TRBJ1-4; clone_size: -; v_call: TRBV5-1; cdr3_nt: TGCGCCAGCAGCTCCGGGACCGGGAATGAAAAACTGTTTTTT; cdr3_aa: CASSSGTGNEKLFF
d_call: -; j_call: TRBJ1-2; clone_size: once; v_call: TRBV6-4; cdr3_nt: TGTGCCAGCAGCACCGGCGGAACGGGAGGCTACACCTTC; cdr3_aa: CASSTGGTGGYTF
d_call: TRBD1; j_call: TRBJ2-2; clone_size: -; v_call: TRBV11-3; cdr3_nt: TGTGCCAGCAGCCGCGGACAGGGAGTAGGGGAGCTGTTTTTT; cdr3_aa: CASSRGQGVGELFF